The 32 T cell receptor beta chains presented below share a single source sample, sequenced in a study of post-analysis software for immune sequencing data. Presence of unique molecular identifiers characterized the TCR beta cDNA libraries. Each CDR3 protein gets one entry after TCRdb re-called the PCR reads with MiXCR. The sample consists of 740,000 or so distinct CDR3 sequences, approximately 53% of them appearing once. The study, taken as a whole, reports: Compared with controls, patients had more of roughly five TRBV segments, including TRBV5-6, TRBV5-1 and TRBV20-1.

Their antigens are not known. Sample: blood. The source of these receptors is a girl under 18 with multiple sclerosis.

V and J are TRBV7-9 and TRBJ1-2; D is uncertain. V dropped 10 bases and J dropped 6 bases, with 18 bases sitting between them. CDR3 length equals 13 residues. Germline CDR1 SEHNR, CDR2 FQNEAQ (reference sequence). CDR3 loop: CAIPPRGMNGYTF. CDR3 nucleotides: TGTGCCATCCCTCCACGGGGTATGAATGGCTACACCTTC.

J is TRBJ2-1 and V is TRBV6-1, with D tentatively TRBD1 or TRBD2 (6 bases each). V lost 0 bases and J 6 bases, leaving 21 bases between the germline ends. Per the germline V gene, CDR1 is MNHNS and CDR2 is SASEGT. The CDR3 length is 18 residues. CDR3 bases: TGTGCCAGCAGTGAAGCGCGGAGGGCTGCGGGACACCTCAATGAGCAGTTCTTC. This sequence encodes CASSEARRAAGHLNEQFF.

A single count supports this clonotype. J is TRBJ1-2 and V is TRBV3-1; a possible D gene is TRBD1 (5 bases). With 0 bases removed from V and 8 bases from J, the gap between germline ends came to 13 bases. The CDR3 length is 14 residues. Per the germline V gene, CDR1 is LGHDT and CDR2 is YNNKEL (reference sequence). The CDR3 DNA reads TGTGCCAGCAGCCAAGATCCGGGGCCTAGAGGCTACACCTTC. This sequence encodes CASSQDPGPRGYTF. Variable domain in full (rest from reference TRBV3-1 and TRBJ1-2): DTAVSQTPKYLVTQMGNDKSIKCEQNLGHDTMYWYKQDSKKFLKIMFSYNNKELIINETVPNRFSPKSPDKAHLNLHINSLELGDSAVYFCASSQDPGPRGYTFGSGTRLTVV.

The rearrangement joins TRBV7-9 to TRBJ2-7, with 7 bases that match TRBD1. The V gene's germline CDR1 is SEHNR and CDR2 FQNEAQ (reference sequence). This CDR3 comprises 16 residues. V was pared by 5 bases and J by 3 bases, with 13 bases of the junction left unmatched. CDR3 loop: CASSPTRDRSVYEQYF. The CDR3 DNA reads TGTGCCAGCAGCCCTACTCGGGACAGATCCGTCTACGAGCAGTACTTC.

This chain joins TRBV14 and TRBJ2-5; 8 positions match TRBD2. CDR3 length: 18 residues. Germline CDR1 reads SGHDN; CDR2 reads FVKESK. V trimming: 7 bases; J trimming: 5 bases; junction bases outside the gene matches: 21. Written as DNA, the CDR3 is TGTGCCAGCACCCCTCGGAGGGCAAGCGGGAGTTTCGGGGAGACCCAGTACTTC. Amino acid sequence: CASTPRRASGSFGETQYF.

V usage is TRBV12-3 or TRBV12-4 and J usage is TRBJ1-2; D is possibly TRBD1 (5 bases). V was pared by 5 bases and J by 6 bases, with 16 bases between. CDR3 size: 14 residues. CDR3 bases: TGTGCCAGCAGTCCGACCCCGGGGGGAGATGGCTACACCTTC. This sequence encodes CASSPTPGGDGYTF.

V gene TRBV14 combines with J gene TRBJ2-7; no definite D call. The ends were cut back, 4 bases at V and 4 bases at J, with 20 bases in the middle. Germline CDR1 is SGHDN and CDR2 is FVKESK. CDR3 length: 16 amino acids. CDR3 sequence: CASSPLLAGVTYEQYF. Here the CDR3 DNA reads TGTGCCAGCAGCCCCTTATTGGCAGGTGTGACGTACGAGCAGTACTTC.

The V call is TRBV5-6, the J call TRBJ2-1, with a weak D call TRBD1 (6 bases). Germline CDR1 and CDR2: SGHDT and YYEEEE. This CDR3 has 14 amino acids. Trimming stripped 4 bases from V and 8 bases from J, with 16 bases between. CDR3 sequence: CASSLLTGTHEQFF. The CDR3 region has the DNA TGTGCCAGCAGCCTATTAACAGGGACACATGAGCAGTTCTTC.

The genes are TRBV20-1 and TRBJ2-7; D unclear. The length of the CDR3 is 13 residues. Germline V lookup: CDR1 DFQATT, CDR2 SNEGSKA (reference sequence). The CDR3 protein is CSILLGFPGEQYF. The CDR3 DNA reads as TGCAGCATCTTGCTAGGTTTCCCCGGGGAGCAGTACTTC.

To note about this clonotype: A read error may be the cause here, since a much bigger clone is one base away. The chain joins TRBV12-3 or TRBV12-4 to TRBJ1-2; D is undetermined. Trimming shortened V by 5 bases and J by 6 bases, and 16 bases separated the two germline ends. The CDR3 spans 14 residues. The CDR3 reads CASSPNMGKDGYTF. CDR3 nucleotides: TGTGCCAGCAGTCCAAACATGGGGAAGGATGGCTACACCTTC.

The CDR3 is CSPWVQREETQYF. For the CDR3, the DNA is TGCAGTCCCTGGGTCCAGCGGGAAGAGACCCAGTACTTC. The chain uses TRBV20-1 and TRBJ2-5; maybe TRBD2 (6 bases). Trimming removed 8 bases from V and 3 bases from J, with 16 bases in between. Germline V gene data show CDR1 as DFQATT and CDR2 as SNEGSKA (reference sequence). This CDR3 comprises 13 residues.

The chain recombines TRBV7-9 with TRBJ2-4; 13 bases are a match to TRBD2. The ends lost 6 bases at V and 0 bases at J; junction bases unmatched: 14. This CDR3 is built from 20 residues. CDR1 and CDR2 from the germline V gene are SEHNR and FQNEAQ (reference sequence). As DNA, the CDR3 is TGTGCCAGCAGTTTCGAAGTCGGGACTAGCGGGGCTCTAGCCAAAAACATTCAGTACTTC. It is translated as CASSFEVGTSGALAKNIQYF.

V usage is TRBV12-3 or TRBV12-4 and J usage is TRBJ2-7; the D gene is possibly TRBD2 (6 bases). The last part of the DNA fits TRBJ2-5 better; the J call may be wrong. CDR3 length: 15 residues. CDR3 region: CASSPPQLAGETQYF. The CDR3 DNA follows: TGTGCCAGCAGCCCACCACAACTAGCAGGAGAGACCCAGTACTTC.

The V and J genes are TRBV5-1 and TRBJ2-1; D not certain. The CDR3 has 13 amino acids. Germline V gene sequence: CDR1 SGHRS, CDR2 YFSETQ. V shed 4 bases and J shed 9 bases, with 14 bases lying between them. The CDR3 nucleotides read TGCGCCAGCAGCGGGAACAACCGGATTGAGCAGTTCTTC. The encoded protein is CASSGNNRIEQFF.

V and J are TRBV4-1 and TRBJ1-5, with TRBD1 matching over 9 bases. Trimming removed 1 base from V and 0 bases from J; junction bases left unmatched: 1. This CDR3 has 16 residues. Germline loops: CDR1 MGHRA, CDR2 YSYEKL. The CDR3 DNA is TGCGCCAGCAGCCAAGTGGGACAGGGTAGCAATCAGCCCCAGCATTTT. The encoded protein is CASSQVGQGSNQPQHF.

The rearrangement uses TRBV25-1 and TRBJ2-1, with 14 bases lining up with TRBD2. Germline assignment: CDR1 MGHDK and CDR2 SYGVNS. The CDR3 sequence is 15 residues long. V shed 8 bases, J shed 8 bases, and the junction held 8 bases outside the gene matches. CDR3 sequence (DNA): TGTGCCAGCTCTCGACTAGCGGGAGGGCCGGATGAGCAGTTCTTC. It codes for CASSRLAGGPDEQFF. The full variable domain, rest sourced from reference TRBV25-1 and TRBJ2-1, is EADIYQTPRYLVIGTGKKITLECSQTMGHDKMYWYQQDPGMELHLIHYSYGVNSTEKGDLSSESTVSRIRTEHFPLTLESARPSHTSQYLCASSRLAGGPDEQFFGPGTRLTVL.

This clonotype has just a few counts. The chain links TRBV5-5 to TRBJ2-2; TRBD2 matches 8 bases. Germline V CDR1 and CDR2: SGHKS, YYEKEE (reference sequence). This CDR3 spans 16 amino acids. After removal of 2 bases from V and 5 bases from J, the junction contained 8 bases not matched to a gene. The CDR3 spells CASSLTGGPRTGELFF. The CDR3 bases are TGTGCCAGCAGCTTAACGGGAGGGCCCCGAACCGGGGAGCTGTTTTTT.

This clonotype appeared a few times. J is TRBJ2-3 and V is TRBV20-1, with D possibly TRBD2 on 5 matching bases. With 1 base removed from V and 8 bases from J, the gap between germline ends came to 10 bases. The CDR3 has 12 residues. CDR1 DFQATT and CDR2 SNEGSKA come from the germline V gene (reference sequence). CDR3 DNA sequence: TGCAGTGCTAGAGCGGGATCGGGTACGCAGTATTTT. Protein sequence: CSARAGSGTQYF.

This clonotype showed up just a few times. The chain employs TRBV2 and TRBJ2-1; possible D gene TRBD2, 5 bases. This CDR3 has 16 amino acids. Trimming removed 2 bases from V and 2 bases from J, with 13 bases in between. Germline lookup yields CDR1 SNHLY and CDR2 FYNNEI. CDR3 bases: TGTGCCAGCAGTGAAAGTGGCGGGCTTCCCTACAATGAGCAGTTCTTC. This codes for CASSESGGLPYNEQFF.

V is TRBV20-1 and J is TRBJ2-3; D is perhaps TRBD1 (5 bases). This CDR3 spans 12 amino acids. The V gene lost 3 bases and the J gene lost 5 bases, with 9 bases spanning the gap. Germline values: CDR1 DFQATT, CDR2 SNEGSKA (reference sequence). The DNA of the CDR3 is TGCAGTGCTAGTAGGGGTATAGATACGCAGTATTTT. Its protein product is CSASRGIDTQYF.

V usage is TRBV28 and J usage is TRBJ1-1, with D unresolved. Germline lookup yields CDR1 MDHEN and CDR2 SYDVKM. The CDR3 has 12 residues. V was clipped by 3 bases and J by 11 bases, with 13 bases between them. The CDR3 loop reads CASSLKDSGAFF. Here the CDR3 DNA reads TGTGCCAGCAGTTTGAAGGATTCGGGGGCTTTCTTT.

CDR3 coding DNA: TGCGCCAGCAGCCAAGGAGGGGACGATGAGCAGTTCTTC. It is translated as CASSQGGDDEQFF. The genes are TRBV4-1 and TRBJ2-1; possibly TRBD1 or TRBD2 for D (5 bases each). The CDR3 has 13 amino acids. V was clipped by 1 base and J by 8 bases, with 9 bases between them. CDR1 and CDR2 (germline): MGHRA, YSYEKL.

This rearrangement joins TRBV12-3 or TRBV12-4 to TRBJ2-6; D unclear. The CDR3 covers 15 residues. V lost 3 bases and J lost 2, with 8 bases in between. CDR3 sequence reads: CASSFPGPGANVLTF. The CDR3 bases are TGTGCCAGCAGTTTCCCCGGTCCTGGGGCCAACGTCCTGACTTTC.

The CDR3 protein is CASGTRESSYEQYF. DNA of the CDR3: TGTGCCAGCGGAACGCGGGAGAGCTCCTACGAGCAGTACTTC. The chain uses TRBV11-2 and TRBJ2-7, with 7 positions matching TRBD2. CDR1 is SGHAT, CDR2 FQNNGV, per germline. Germline trimming cut 8 bases from V and 0 bases from J; bases unmatched to any gene: 7. The CDR3 is made up of 14 amino acids. The full variable domain, its missing parts supplied by reference TRBV11-2 and TRBJ2-7, is EAGVAQSPRYKIIEKRQSVAFWCNPISGHATLYWYQQILGQGPKLLIQFQNNGVVDDSQLPKDRFSAERLKGVDSTLKIQPAKLEDSAVYLCASGTRESSYEQYFGPGTRLTVT.

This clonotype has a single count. CDR3 in DNA: TGTGCCAGCTCACCTTTGCTTTCGGACAGGGGGCAGTTCTTC. Translation gives CASSPLLSDRGQFF. The chain carries TRBV18 and TRBJ2-1; 9 bases line up with TRBD1. Per germline, CDR1 KGHSH and CDR2 LQKENI. This CDR3 is built from 14 residues. V lost 3 bases to trimming and J lost 12 bases; unmatched junction nucleotides: 9.

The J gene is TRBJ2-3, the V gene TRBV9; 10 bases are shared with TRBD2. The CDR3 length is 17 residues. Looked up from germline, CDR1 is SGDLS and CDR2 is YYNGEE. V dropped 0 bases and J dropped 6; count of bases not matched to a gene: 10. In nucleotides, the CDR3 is TGTGCCAGCAGCGTAGGAACTAGCGGGAACTATCACGATACGCAGTATTTT. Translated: CASSVGTSGNYHDTQYF.

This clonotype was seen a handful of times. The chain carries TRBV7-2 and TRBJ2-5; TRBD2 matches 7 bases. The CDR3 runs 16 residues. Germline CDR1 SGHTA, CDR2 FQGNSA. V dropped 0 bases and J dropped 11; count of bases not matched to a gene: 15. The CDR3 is CASSLAGRRGAGIQYF. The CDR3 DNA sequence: TGTGCCAGCAGCTTAGCGGGTAGGCGGGGAGCGGGGATTCAGTACTTC.

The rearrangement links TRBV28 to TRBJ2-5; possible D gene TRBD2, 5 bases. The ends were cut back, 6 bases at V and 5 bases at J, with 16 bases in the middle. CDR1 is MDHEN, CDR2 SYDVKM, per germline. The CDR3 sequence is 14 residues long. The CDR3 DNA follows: TGTGCCAGCAGCCCCCTCATGGGAGAGGAGACCCAGTACTTC. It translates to CASSPLMGEETQYF.

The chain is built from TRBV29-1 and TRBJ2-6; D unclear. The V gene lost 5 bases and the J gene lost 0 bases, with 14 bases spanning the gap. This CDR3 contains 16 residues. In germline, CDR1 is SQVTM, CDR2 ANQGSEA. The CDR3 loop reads CSVYRQESSGANVLTF. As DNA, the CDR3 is TGCAGCGTTTATCGTCAGGAGAGCTCTGGGGCCAACGTCCTGACTTTC.

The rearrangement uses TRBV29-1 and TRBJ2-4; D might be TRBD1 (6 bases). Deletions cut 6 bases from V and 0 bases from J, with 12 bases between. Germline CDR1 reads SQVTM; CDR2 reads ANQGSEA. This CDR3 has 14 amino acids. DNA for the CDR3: TGCAGCGTCCATGACAGGCTAGCCAAAAACATTCAGTACTTC. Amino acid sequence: CSVHDRLAKNIQYF.

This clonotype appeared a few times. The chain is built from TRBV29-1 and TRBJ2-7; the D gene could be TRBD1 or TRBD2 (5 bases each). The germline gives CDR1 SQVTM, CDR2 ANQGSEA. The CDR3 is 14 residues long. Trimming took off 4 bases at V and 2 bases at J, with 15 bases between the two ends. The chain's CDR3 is CSVGGTAATYEQYF. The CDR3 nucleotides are TGCAGCGTTGGAGGGACGGCGGCTACCTACGAGCAGTACTTC.

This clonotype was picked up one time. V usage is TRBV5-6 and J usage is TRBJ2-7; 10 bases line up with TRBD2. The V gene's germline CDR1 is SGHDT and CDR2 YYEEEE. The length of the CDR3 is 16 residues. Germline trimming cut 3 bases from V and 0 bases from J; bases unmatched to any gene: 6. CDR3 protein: CASSSTGLADSYEQYF. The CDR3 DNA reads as TGTGCCAGCAGCTCTACCGGACTAGCGGACTCCTACGAGCAGTACTTC.